Following are 11 T cell receptor beta chains from one sample sequenced in a study of CD8+ T cells in alopecia areata. Reverse transcription of extracted RNA yielded cDNA, which provided the sequencing template. Using immunoSEQ multiplex PCR, the repertoire was profiled, and TCRdb retains in-frame clones only, with some absent. Of about 140,000 clones in the sample, approximately 86% were seen once. Treatment defined: oral pan-JAK inhibitor, 5-10 mg twice daily. The sample here was CD8+ T cells sorted from blood, taken at week 4, from a patient treated with tofacitinib. The source of these receptors is a human donor with alopecia areata.

The gene calls are TRBV4-1 and TRBJ2-1, with D possibly matching TRBD1 (5 bases). With 2 bases removed from V and 2 bases from J, the gap between germline ends came to 10 bases. This CDR3 has 15 residues. Germline CDR1 and CDR2: MGHRA and YSYEKL. The DNA of the CDR3 is TGCGCCAGCAGCCAAAATCCAGGGCCCTACAATGAGCAGTTCTTC. Encoded protein: CASSQNPGPYNEQFF.

The rearrangement links TRBV29-1 to TRBJ2-5; 8 bases line up with TRBD2. Trimming took 6 bases from V and 8 from J; bases not matched to a gene: 11. The CDR3 loop spans 13 amino acids. CDR1 is SQVTM and CDR2 is ANQGSEA in the germline V gene. This chain's CDR3 is CSVKEGLEYTQYF. CDR3 DNA sequence: TGCAGCGTGAAAGAGGGACTAGAGTACACCCAGTACTTC.

This clone has a single count. Other DNA sequences of this sample code for an identical CDR3. The chain employs TRBV30 and TRBJ2-7; D unresolved. Per the germline V gene, CDR1 is GTSNPN and CDR2 is SVGIG (reference sequence). This CDR3 spans 13 amino acids. The V gene lost 0 bases and the J gene lost 0 bases, with 6 bases spanning the gap. The CDR3 reads CAWSVGSSYEQYF. DNA for the CDR3: TGTGCCTGGAGTGTAGGCAGCTCCTACGAGCAGTACTTC. Full variable domain (missing parts from reference TRBV30 and TRBJ2-7): SQTIHQWPATLVQPVGSPLSLECTVEGTSNPNLYWYRQAAGRGLQLLFYSVGIGQISSEVPQNLSASRPQDRQFILSSKKLLLSDSGFYLCAWSVGSSYEQYFGPGTRLTVT.

The chain links TRBV11-2 to TRBJ1-1, with D possibly matching TRBD1 (6 bases). There are 15 residues in the CDR3. V was shortened by 3 bases and J by 0 bases, with 11 bases between the two germline ends. From germline, CDR1 is SGHAT and CDR2 FQNNGV. The CDR3: CASSLEWTVNTEAFF. CDR3 sequence (DNA): TGTGCCAGCAGCTTGGAGTGGACAGTGAACACTGAAGCTTTCTTT.

The gene calls are TRBV11-2 and TRBJ1-4; 7 nucleotides line up with TRBD1. This CDR3 contains 17 residues. The V gene's germline CDR1 is SGHAT and CDR2 FQNNGV. V gave up 5 bases and J gave up 4 bases; unmatched junction bases: 13. CDR3 loop: CASSHSAAGTDNEKLFF. In nucleotides, the CDR3 is TGTGCCAGCAGCCACAGCGCTGCTGGGACAGATAATGAAAAACTGTTTTTT.

The rearrangement joins TRBV30 to TRBJ2-2, with D unresolved. Trimming removed 0 bases from V and 2 bases from J, with 10 bases in between. Germline V lookup: CDR1 GTSNPN, CDR2 SVGIG (reference sequence). The CDR3 extends over 15 amino acids. CDR3 in amino acids: CAWSVFSFNTGELFF. Written as DNA, the CDR3 is TGTGCCTGGAGTGTATTTAGCTTCAACACCGGGGAGCTGTTTTTT.

This chain uses TRBV7-9 with TRBJ2-5; 14 bases fit TRBD2. CDR1 is SEHNR, CDR2 FQNEAQ, per germline (reference sequence). After removal of 5 bases from V and 1 base from J, the junction contained 6 bases not matched to a gene. The CDR3 spans 17 residues. The chain's CDR3 is CASSPGTSGSRQETQYF. DNA for the CDR3: TGTGCCAGCAGCCCGGGGACTAGCGGGAGCCGCCAAGAGACCCAGTACTTC. Together with reference TRBV7-9 and TRBJ2-5, the CDR3 gives the full variable domain: DTGVSQNPRHKITKRGQNVTFRCDPISEHNRLYWYRQTLGQGPEFLTYFQNEAQLEKSRLLSDRFSAERPKGSFSTLEIQRTEQGDSAMYLCASSPGTSGSRQETQYFGPGTRLLVL.

The chain has TRBV6-6 and TRBJ2-6, with D unresolved. This CDR3 has 16 amino acids. Trimming stripped 5 bases from V and 0 bases from J, with 11 bases between. Germline V gene lookup returns CDR1 MNHNY and CDR2 SVGAGI (reference sequence). The CDR3 sequence is CASSATPSSGANVLTF. CDR3 DNA: TGTGCCAGCAGTGCGACACCCAGCTCTGGGGCCAACGTCCTGACTTTC.

This clone was observed once. The rearrangement links TRBV29-1 to TRBJ2-2; no clear D. V was pared by 1 base and J by 1 base, with 4 bases between. The V gene's germline CDR1 is SQVTM and CDR2 ANQGSEA. The CDR3 covers 13 residues. The DNA for the CDR3 is TGCAGCGTTGAAGCGGGGAACACCGGGGAGCTGTTTTTT. Amino acid sequence: CSVEAGNTGELFF.

The chain carries TRBV6-5 and TRBJ1-2, with 7 bases fitting TRBD1. The J segment lost 8 bases and the V segment lost 1 base, leaving 7 bases of the junction unmatched. The germline V gene encodes CDR1 MNHEY and CDR2 SVGAGI. This CDR3 region has 14 residues. The CDR3 DNA reads as TGTGCCAGCAGTTACTTCGCAGGGGGGGACGGCTACACCTTC. Protein product: CASSYFAGGDGYTF.

This sequence joins TRBV5-6 and TRBJ2-7; 9 bases fit TRBD1. With V trimmed by 3 bases and J by 6 bases, 7 bases remained unmatched. The CDR3 sequence is 14 residues long. Germline CDR1 SGHDT, CDR2 YYEEEE. The CDR3 loop is CASSWGGQGPEQYF. The CDR3 region has the DNA TGTGCCAGCAGCTGGGGGGGACAGGGCCCCGAGCAGTACTTC.